This TCR beta chain comes out of a study of OX40 agonist ivuxolimab in advanced cancers. Notes on the research overall: Ivuxolimab was a fully human IgG2 agonistic monoclonal antibody targeting the costimulatory receptor OX40 (CD134). Intravenous ivuxolimab was administered to patients every 2 weeks at six dose levels: 0.01, 0.1, 0.3, 1.5, 3 and 10 mg/kg. Of the roughly 50 dose-escalation patients, hepatocellular carcinoma was present in 19, melanoma in around 15, renal cell carcinoma in 9 and head and neck cancer in 9. In the dose-escalation cohort, 65% to 85% of patients were male, and the mean age was around 60 years with a range of roughly 20 to 79. Patients were allowed to have had prior anti-PD-1, anti-PD-L1 or anti-CTLA-4 therapy, and around two fifths of the dose-escalation patients had been treated with checkpoint inhibitors. Partial responses were achieved by three dose-escalation patients, of whom one had hepatocellular carcinoma and two had cutaneous melanoma. The point of sequencing TCRbeta in the periphery was to test whether ivuxolimab changed TCR sequence diversity and drove clonal T-cell expansion. The paper covers the monotherapy dose-escalation part of the phase I ivuxolimab trial, which included N = 52 patients. What the research found in general, with its limitations: Antigen specificity was not determined for the clonally expanded peripheral T cells. At doses from 0.1 to 3.0 mg/kg, clonal expansion was seen in both CD4+ and CD8+ blood T cells between baseline and week 6. After ivuxolimab, expanded clones were on average more numerous among CD8+ T cells than among CD4+ T cells. Low levels of normalized T-cell clonal expansion were also shown by some nonresponding patients. In the 0.1-3.0 mg/kg groups, partial responders had among the lowest normalized peripheral clonal expansion, particularly in CD8+ T cells.

CDR1 and CDR2, looked up from the germline V gene, are MNHNS and SASEGT. The CDR3 runs 14 amino acids, cysteine and phenylalanine included. Only the CDR3 region is kept as DNA, spanning 42 bases read in frame from base 1. The germline ends are 14 bases apart after V is trimmed by 4 bases and J by 5 bases. Of note for this clone: Its antigen is still unknown. Base qualities are not provided; no much larger clone lies one nucleotide away.

The trial excluded patients who had a history of autoimmune disease or were on systemic immunosuppression. Peripheral blood for TCR sequencing was collected from all dose cohorts at baseline, on cycle 4 day 1, and on cycle 7 day 1. Samples were obtained from an open-label, multicenter, first-in-human phase I dose-escalation trial of ivuxolimab. The trial enrolled adults with locally advanced or metastatic head and neck squamous cell, hepatocellular, melanoma or renal cell carcinoma. Before TCR sequencing, CD4+ and CD8+ T cells were separately sorted from peripheral blood. To sequence the TCRbeta CDR3 region, genomic DNA was isolated from the sorted cells. The immunoSEQ Assay was used to sequence the TCRbeta CDR3 regions. TCRdb stores this immuneACCESS table with in-frame sequences only. Part of the clones is absent; in the studies checked, under half of the shortfall reflects unresolved V genes, and no reason is known for the rest. Present in this sample are about 51,000 clones, about nine tenths of which were seen just once. Roughly 3.5% of the sample rests with the top ten.

The material was CD4+ or CD8+ T cells sorted from blood, obtained in a trial of the OX40 agonist ivuxolimab. The chain was built from TRBV6-1 and TRBJ1-1; TRBD1 could be the D gene, as 5 bases match. The clonotype comes from an adult with an advanced solid tumor such as melanoma, head and neck, liver or kidney cancer. Read as DNA, the sequence is TGTGCCAGCAGTGTAGCCAGGGAACAGACTGAAGCTTTCTTT. Its translation is CASSVAREQTEAFF.